This record concerns one TCR beta chain sequence. This clonotype appeared many times. No antigen is known for it. Base qualities are not at hand, and no much larger clone is one base apart. This sample was taken from a study of T cells in Graves' hyperthyroidism and ophthalmopathy (dated by TCRdb to between 2018 and 2021). Looking at the study overall: Peripheral blood samples were taken at the time of initial diagnosis, prior to any treatment. To identify distinguishing TCR V-J signatures, a discovery cohort of 100 patients was used, comprising some 43 with Graves' ophthalmopathy and some 60 with stable Graves' hyperthyroidism. In addition, the study compared T-cell repertoires in thyroid tissue and in blood from 6 or 7 Graves' hyperthyroidism patients. An independent validation cohort of fewer than 20 hyperthyroidism patients and about 16 patients who later progressed to ophthalmopathy tested prospective prediction of ophthalmopathy. According to the paper, TCR Vbeta CDR3 sequencing was carried out on approximately 140 peripheral blood samples, which came from 40 to 45 ophthalmopathy, roughly 75 hyperthyroidism and roughly 17 progressor patients. The 75 to 100 discovery patients were divided at random into training and test sets in a 7:3 ratio. After sampling, hyperthyroidism patients received methimazole starting at 30 mg daily, and ophthalmopathy patients received high-dose intravenous methylprednisolone. Overall results and qualifications from the work: Blood samples also contained most of the expanded thyroid clonotypes (frequency above 0.001), which suggests that blood repertoires may reflect thyroid immune responses. In validation, the model predicted progression to ophthalmopathy with roughly 70% sensitivity and 72% to 85% specificity, a median of around 6.6 months before onset. A model built on a 13 V-J signature distinguished ophthalmopathy from stable hyperthyroidism, reaching about 89% sensitivity and 81.08% specificity in cross-validation and 80%/75% in testing. No statistical method was used to fix the sample size in advance, and group allocation was not hidden from the investigators.

In the ophthalmopathy patients, disease was moderately to severely active, with a Clinical Activity Score of 3 or more, a NOSPECS grade of 4 or more, and a duration of less than 3 months. Any patient with an uncontrolled infection, another autoimmune disease, pregnancy or lactation was excluded. Diagnoses were established on the basis of clinical symptoms, serum thyroxine and TRAb, thyroid ultrasound, and orbital computed tomography. PBMCs were separated from approximately 9.9 ml of fresh peripheral blood using Ficoll-Paque density gradient centrifugation. Total RNA was extracted using Trizol reagent, and RNA quality was assessed on an Agilent 2100 Bioanalyzer. The TCR beta CDR3 regions were amplified from the RNA transcripts. The first round of RT-PCR for the TCR CDR3 was performed with the HTBI primer set and the Qiagen OneStep RT-PCR kit. A second multiplex PCR round built the libraries, followed by size selection and purification. Sequencing of the libraries was done on an Illumina HiSeq2000 using paired-end 100 bp reads. The authors processed their data as follows. SOAPnuke was used to process the raw data, with reads discarded if the reads contained adapters or uncalled bases, had a mean Phred below 15, or lacked an exact constant-primer or identifier match. COPE v1.2.5 was used to merge high-quality paired reads, and clonotypes were defined as unique nucleotide sequences. Clonotypes were aligned to IMGT TRBV, TRBD and TRBJ reference segments using MiTCR v1.1. Analysis was restricted to V-J combinations with a frequency above 0.0001, which covered approximately 99% of repertoires. A TCS score was defined as the ratio between F50 (clonal expansion) and ExV (chaos), using BLOSUM62-based TCRdist between CDR3 peptides within each V-J. Welch's t-statistics and random forest reduced roughly 530 V-J features to roughly 13, which were used in a naive Bayes classifier (R e1071). The similarity between thyroid and blood repertoires was quantified using the Morisita-Horn index. The raw public data were reprocessed by TCRdb itself: fastp quality trimming at Q25, MiXCR clonotype calling, in-frame beta chains only. Here each entry gathers all rows of one CDR3 protein and keeps the most common genes and DNA. The V and J calls here are based on TCRdb, not the publication. For this sample the table gives about 610,000 distinct CDR3 sequences, of which roughly 14% were detected only once. The ten most abundant clones make up about 4% of the sample.

Spanning cysteine to phenylalanine, the CDR3 consists of 13 amino acids. Solely the CDR3 DNA is kept, with 39 bases framed from the first base. The V end gives up 5 bases and the J end 3 bases, leaving 2 bases in the junction not matched to a gene. CDR1 and CDR2 were assigned from the germline V gene as SGHTA and FQGNSA. The chain is encoded by TRBV7-2 joined to TRBJ2-5, with 8 middle bases fitting TRBD2. The sequence came from a woman aged 40 to 55 with Graves' ophthalmopathy. Material for sequencing was blood. The bases read TGTGCCAGCAGCCCCGGGAGGGAAGAGACCCAGTACTTC. Translated, this is CASSPGREETQYF.